Sequencing of this TCR beta chain was carried out in a study of cytomegalovirus exposure and HLA in healthy donors. The study's findings and limits: Later on, an analysis found that several of the most significant clusters appeared to be linked to common viral pathogens, which included parvovirus B19.

The primer mix had 60 Vbeta and 13 Jbeta primers. Using immunoSEQ multiplex PCR, the repertoire was profiled, and TCRdb retains in-frame clones only, with some absent. The table records 150,000 to 250,000 clones, around 77% of them present only once. This CDR3 region has 15 residues. Deletions cut 0 bases from V and 5 bases from J, with 14 bases between. From germline, CDR1 is SGHRS and CDR2 YFSETQ. About this clone: Antigen specificity is unknown.

The sample consisted of PBMCs. The TCR sequence derives from a man aged 30-40 years in good health and CMV-seronegative. The V and J genes are TRBV5-1 and TRBJ2-5; D is ambiguous. CDR3 DNA sequence: TGCGCCAGCAGCTTGGAACCAACAATCATGGAGACCCAGTACTTC. The encoded protein is CASSLEPTIMETQYF.